This is a list of T cell receptor beta chains from one sample in a study of T cells in tuberculosis. Here immunoSEQ multiplex PCR was the method, and the copy in TCRdb shows in-frame clones only, minus some. The table includes some 10,000 clones, 94% detected once. Sequencing was done on a sample of PBMCs. Receptors originate from an adult with tuberculosis. CDR3s include the opening cysteine and the closing phenylalanine or tryptophan. D genes are given only for firm matches. The size field is filled for only some rows; it gives once, few, many or a size class.

j_gene: TRBJ1-2; abundance: NA; v_gene: TRBV18; d_gene: NA; CDR3nt: TGTGCCAGCTCACCAAAAGGGAGGGGTAACTATGGCTACACCTTC; CDR3aa: CASSPKGRGNYGYTF
j_gene: TRBJ1-1; abundance: NA; v_gene: TRBV6-4; d_gene: NA; CDR3nt: TGTGCCAGCAGCCGCGACATGAACACTGAAGCTTTCTTT; CDR3aa: CASSRDMNTEAFF
j_gene: TRBJ2-1; abundance: NA; v_gene: TRBV7-9; d_gene: TRBD2; CDR3nt: TGTGCCAGCAAACTAGCGGGACTCGGCAATGAGCAGTTCTTC; CDR3aa: CASKLAGLGNEQFF
j_gene: TRBJ2-1; abundance: NA; v_gene: TRBV7-9; d_gene: NA; CDR3nt: TGTGCCAGCAGCCTCCGACTAAATTGGCAGTTCTTC; CDR3aa: CASSLRLNWQFF
j_gene: TRBJ2-3; abundance: NA; v_gene: TRBV6-6; d_gene: NA; CDR3nt: TGTGCCAGCACCCCTCAGGGCCCAGATACGCAGTATTTT; CDR3aa: CASTPQGPDTQYF
j_gene: TRBJ2-1; abundance: NA; v_gene: TRBV6-5; d_gene: TRBD1; CDR3nt: TGTGCCAGCAGCCCGACGGGACAGGGCATGAATGAGCAGTTCTTC; CDR3aa: CASSPTGQGMNEQFF
j_gene: TRBJ2-5; abundance: NA; v_gene: TRBV12-2; d_gene: NA; CDR3nt: TGTGCAAGTCGCTTAACGGGACTAGCGCACCCTGGAAAGACCCAGTACTTC; CDR3aa: CASRLTGLAHPGKTQYF
j_gene: TRBJ1-2; abundance: NA; v_gene: TRBV6-5; d_gene: TRBD1; CDR3nt: TGTGCCAGCAGTCCGACAGGGAACTATGGCTACACCTTC; CDR3aa: CASSPTGNYGYTF
j_gene: TRBJ2-5; abundance: NA; v_gene: TRBV6-1; d_gene: NA; CDR3nt: TGTGCCAGCCATTGGGCTCTTCGGGAGACCCAGTACTTC; CDR3aa: CASHWALRETQYF
j_gene: TRBJ1-5; abundance: NA; v_gene: TRBV30; d_gene: TRBD1; CDR3nt: TGTGCCTGGAGCGTCCGGGACAGGGATCAGCCCCAGCATTTT; CDR3aa: CAWSVRDRDQPQHF
j_gene: TRBJ1-2; abundance: NA; v_gene: TRBV29-1; d_gene: TRBD1; CDR3nt: TGCAGCGTTGAAGAGCCGGACAGGGACTATGGCTACACCTTC; CDR3aa: CSVEEPDRDYGYTF
j_gene: TRBJ2-7; abundance: few; v_gene: TRBV19; d_gene: NA; CDR3nt: TGTGCCAGTAGTACGTTGGGGGCCACCTACGAGCAGTACTTC; CDR3aa: CASSTLGATYEQYF
j_gene: TRBJ2-3; abundance: NA; v_gene: TRBV4-1; d_gene: TRBD1; CDR3nt: TGCGCCAGCAGCCAAGGATCTGGCCAGGGGGGCACAGATACGCAGTATTTT; CDR3aa: CASSQGSGQGGTDTQYF
j_gene: TRBJ1-1; abundance: NA; v_gene: TRBV5-1; d_gene: NA; CDR3nt: TGCGCCAGCAGCCCGATCCCGGGAGAGAACACTGAAGCTTTCTTT; CDR3aa: CASSPIPGENTEAFF
j_gene: TRBJ2-3; abundance: NA; v_gene: TRBV9; d_gene: NA; CDR3nt: TGTGCCAGCAGCTCGGCCGGGACTCCGGGGGATACGCAGTATTTT; CDR3aa: CASSSAGTPGDTQYF
j_gene: TRBJ2-7; abundance: NA; v_gene: TRBV2; d_gene: TRBD1; CDR3nt: TGTGCCAGCAGTGGGACAGGAACCTACGAGCAGTACTTC; CDR3aa: CASSGTGTYEQYF
j_gene: TRBJ2-2; abundance: once; v_gene: TRBV27; d_gene: NA; CDR3nt: TGTGCCAGCAGTTTATTCGGGGAAGGCGGGGAGCTGTTTTTT; CDR3aa: CASSLFGEGGELFF
j_gene: TRBJ2-7; abundance: NA; v_gene: TRBV11-3; d_gene: NA; CDR3nt: TGTGCCACAGAGACAGCCCGACTTCGTTACGAGCAGTACTTC; CDR3aa: CATETARLRYEQYF
j_gene: TRBJ2-7; abundance: NA; v_gene: TRBV30; d_gene: NA; CDR3nt: TGTGCCTGGAGTGTATGGGACTCTGGCTACGAGCAGTACTTC; CDR3aa: CAWSVWDSGYEQYF
j_gene: TRBJ1-4; abundance: NA; v_gene: TRBV29-1; d_gene: NA; CDR3nt: TGCAGCTTTCAGGGGCCGGAACATAATGAAAAACTGTTTTTT; CDR3aa: CSFQGPEHNEKLFF
j_gene: TRBJ1-5; abundance: NA; v_gene: TRBV19; d_gene: NA; CDR3nt: TGTGCCAGTAGTAGGCGGGGATCTCAGCCCCAGCATTTT; CDR3aa: CASSRRGSQPQHF
j_gene: TRBJ2-5; abundance: NA; v_gene: TRBV6-5; d_gene: NA; CDR3nt: TGTGCCAGCACCTCGGGGGGCGTGGGGCCGGAGACCCAGTACTTC; CDR3aa: CASTSGGVGPETQYF
j_gene: TRBJ1-2; abundance: NA; v_gene: TRBV6-1; d_gene: NA; CDR3nt: TGTGCCAGCAGTGAGGGCGGGCACCCCAGGGGTGGCTACACCTTC; CDR3aa: CASSEGGHPRGGYTF
j_gene: TRBJ1-3; abundance: NA; v_gene: TRBV6-5; d_gene: NA; CDR3nt: TGTGCCAGCAGCCGGGACACAAGCTCTGGAAACACCATATATTTT; CDR3aa: CASSRDTSSGNTIYF
j_gene: TRBJ2-7; abundance: few; v_gene: TRBV6-1; d_gene: TRBD1; CDR3nt: TGTGCCAGCAGCCCAAGGGACAGGTACTACGAGCAGTACTTC; CDR3aa: CASSPRDRYYEQYF
j_gene: TRBJ2-1; abundance: once; v_gene: TRBV12-5; d_gene: TRBD2; CDR3nt: TGTGCTAGTGGCCTACTAGCGGGGGGGCTCAATGAGCAGTTCTTC; CDR3aa: CASGLLAGGLNEQFF
j_gene: TRBJ2-7; abundance: NA; v_gene: TRBV2; d_gene: NA; CDR3nt: TGTGCCAGCAGTGCCGGCGGGGGCTACTACGAGCAGTACTTC; CDR3aa: CASSAGGGYYEQYF
j_gene: TRBJ2-5; abundance: NA; v_gene: TRBV7-8; d_gene: NA; CDR3nt: TGTGCCAGCAGCTCCCTCGGAGGTCAAGAGACCCAGTACTTC; CDR3aa: CASSSLGGQETQYF
j_gene: TRBJ2-7; abundance: NA; v_gene: TRBV29-1; d_gene: TRBD1; CDR3nt: TGCAGCGTTATAAACAGGGGGACCGAGCAGTACTTC; CDR3aa: CSVINRGTEQYF
j_gene: TRBJ1-2; abundance: NA; v_gene: TRBV9; d_gene: TRBD1; CDR3nt: TGTGCCAGCAGCGTTACAGGGGGGATAGGCGGCTACACCTTC; CDR3aa: CASSVTGGIGGYTF
j_gene: TRBJ1-1; abundance: once; v_gene: TRBV29-1; d_gene: TRBD1; CDR3nt: TGCAGCGCCGATCACAGGGGCACTGAAGCTTTCTTT; CDR3aa: CSADHRGTEAFF
j_gene: TRBJ2-3; abundance: NA; v_gene: TRBV4-1; d_gene: TRBD2; CDR3nt: TGCGCCAGCAGCCGGACTAGCGGGGGGGCGGATGATACGCAGTATTTT; CDR3aa: CASSRTSGGADDTQYF
j_gene: TRBJ1-2; abundance: NA; v_gene: TRBV12-2; d_gene: NA; CDR3nt: TGTGCAAGTCGCCAAAAACAGGGGTATGGCTACACCTTC; CDR3aa: CASRQKQGYGYTF
j_gene: TRBJ2-2; abundance: NA; v_gene: TRBV10-3; d_gene: NA; CDR3nt: TGTGCCATCAGTCGACCCGGACTAAAAACGAACACCGGGGAGCTGTTTTTT; CDR3aa: CAISRPGLKTNTGELFF
j_gene: TRBJ2-5; abundance: once; v_gene: TRBV9; d_gene: NA; CDR3nt: TGTGCCAGCAGCGTAGAACTCCATCCCCAGTACTTC; CDR3aa: CASSVELHPQYF
j_gene: TRBJ1-1; abundance: NA; v_gene: TRBV6-1; d_gene: NA; CDR3nt: TGTGCCAGCTTTGGACAAATTAACACTGAAGCTTTCTTT; CDR3aa: CASFGQINTEAFF
j_gene: TRBJ1-1; abundance: NA; v_gene: TRBV4-2; d_gene: NA; CDR3nt: TGTGCCAGCAGCCAAGATCAGGCCAGCATGAACACTGAAGCTTTCTTT; CDR3aa: CASSQDQASMNTEAFF
j_gene: TRBJ2-7; abundance: NA; v_gene: TRBV30; d_gene: NA; CDR3nt: TGTGCCTGGAGTGGGGGCCTCTACGAGCAGTACTTC; CDR3aa: CAWSGGLYEQYF
j_gene: TRBJ1-1; abundance: NA; v_gene: TRBV4-1; d_gene: NA; CDR3nt: TGCGCCAGCAGCCAATGGGCACCCCCAAGGAAAACTTTCTTT; CDR3aa: CASSQWAPPRKTFF
j_gene: TRBJ1-5; abundance: once; v_gene: TRBV30; d_gene: TRBD1; CDR3nt: TGTGCCTGGGGACAGGGGGCCGATCAGCCCCAGCATTTT; CDR3aa: CAWGQGADQPQHF
j_gene: TRBJ2-7; abundance: NA; v_gene: TRBV5-1; d_gene: TRBD1; CDR3nt: TGCGCCAGCAGCTCCGAACAGGGGTTCCACGAGCAGTACTTC; CDR3aa: CASSSEQGFHEQYF
j_gene: TRBJ2-3; abundance: NA; v_gene: TRBV2; d_gene: TRBD2; CDR3nt: TGTGCCAGCAGTGCCCGGACTAGCGGAACAGATACGCAGTATTTT; CDR3aa: CASSARTSGTDTQYF
j_gene: TRBJ2-1; abundance: NA; v_gene: TRBV7-2; d_gene: TRBD2; CDR3nt: TGTGCCAGCAGCTTAAACCCCGGGACTATGGGCCATGAGCAGTTCTTC; CDR3aa: CASSLNPGTMGHEQFF
j_gene: TRBJ1-5; abundance: few; v_gene: TRBV10-2; d_gene: NA; CDR3nt: TGCGCCAGCAAGGATGGGGGGGGTGGTAGCAATCAGCCCCAGCATTTT; CDR3aa: CASKDGGGGSNQPQHF
j_gene: TRBJ2-1; abundance: NA; v_gene: TRBV29-1; d_gene: NA; CDR3nt: TGCAGCGTCCTGCGGGCCCACAATGAGCAGTTCTTC; CDR3aa: CSVLRAHNEQFF
j_gene: TRBJ1-1; abundance: NA; v_gene: TRBV5-6; d_gene: NA; CDR3nt: TGTGCCAGCAGCCTCTCAGTGAGCGGGGGCACTGAAGCTTTCTTT; CDR3aa: CASSLSVSGGTEAFF
j_gene: TRBJ2-7; abundance: NA; v_gene: TRBV6-6; d_gene: NA; CDR3nt: TGTGCCAGCAAACGGGACTACGAGCAGTACTTC; CDR3aa: CASKRDYEQYF
j_gene: TRBJ2-5; abundance: NA; v_gene: TRBV7-8; d_gene: TRBD2; CDR3nt: TGTGCCAGCAGCTTAGAGGCGGGGGGTCCGAAAGAGACCCAGTACTTC; CDR3aa: CASSLEAGGPKETQYF